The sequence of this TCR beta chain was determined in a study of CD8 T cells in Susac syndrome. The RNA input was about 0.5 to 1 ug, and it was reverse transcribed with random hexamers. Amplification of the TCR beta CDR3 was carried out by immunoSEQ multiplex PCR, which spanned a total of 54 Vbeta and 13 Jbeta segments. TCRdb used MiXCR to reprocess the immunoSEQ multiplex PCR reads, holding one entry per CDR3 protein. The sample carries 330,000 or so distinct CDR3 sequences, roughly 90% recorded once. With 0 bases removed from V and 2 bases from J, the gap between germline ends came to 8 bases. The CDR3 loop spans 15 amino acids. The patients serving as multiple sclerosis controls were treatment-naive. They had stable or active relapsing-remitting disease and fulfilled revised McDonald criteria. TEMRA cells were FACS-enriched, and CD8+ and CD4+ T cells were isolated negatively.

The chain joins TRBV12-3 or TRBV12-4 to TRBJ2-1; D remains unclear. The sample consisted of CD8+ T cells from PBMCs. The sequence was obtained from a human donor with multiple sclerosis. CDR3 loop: CASSLAAEAYNEQFF. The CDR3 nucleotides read TGTGCCAGCAGTTTAGCGGCTGAAGCCTACAATGAGCAGTTCTTC.